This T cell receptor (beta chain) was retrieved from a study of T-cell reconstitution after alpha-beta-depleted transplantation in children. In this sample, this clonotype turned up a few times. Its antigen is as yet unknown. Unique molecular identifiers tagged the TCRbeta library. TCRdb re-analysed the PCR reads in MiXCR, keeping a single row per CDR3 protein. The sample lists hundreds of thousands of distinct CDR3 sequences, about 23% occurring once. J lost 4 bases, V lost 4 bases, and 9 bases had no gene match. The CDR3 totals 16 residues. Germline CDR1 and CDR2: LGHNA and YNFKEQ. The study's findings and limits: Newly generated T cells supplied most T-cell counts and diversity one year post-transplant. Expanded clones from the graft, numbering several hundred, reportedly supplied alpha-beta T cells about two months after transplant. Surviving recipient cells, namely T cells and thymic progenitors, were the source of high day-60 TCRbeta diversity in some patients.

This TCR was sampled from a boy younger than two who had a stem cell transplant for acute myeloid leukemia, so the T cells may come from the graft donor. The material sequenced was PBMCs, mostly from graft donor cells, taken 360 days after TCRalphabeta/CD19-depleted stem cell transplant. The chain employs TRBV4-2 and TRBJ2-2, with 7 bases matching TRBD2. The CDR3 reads CASSPGLAALTGELFF. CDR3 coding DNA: TGTGCCAGCAGCCCGGGGCTAGCGGCCCTCACCGGGGAGCTGTTTTTT.